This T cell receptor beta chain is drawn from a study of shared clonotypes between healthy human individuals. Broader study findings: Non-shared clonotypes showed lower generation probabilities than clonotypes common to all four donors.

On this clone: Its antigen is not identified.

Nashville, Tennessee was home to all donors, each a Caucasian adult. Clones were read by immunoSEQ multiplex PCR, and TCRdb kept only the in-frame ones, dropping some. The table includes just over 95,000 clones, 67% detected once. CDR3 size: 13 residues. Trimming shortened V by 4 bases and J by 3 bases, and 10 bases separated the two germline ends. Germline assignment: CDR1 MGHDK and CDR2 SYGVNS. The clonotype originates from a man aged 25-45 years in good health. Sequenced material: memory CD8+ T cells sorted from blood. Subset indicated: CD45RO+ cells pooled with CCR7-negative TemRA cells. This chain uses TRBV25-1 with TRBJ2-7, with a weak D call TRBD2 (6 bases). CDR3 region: CASSGAGLYEQYF. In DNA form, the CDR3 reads TGTGCCAGCAGTGGGGCGGGACTCTACGAGCAGTACTTC.